Listed here are 23 T cell receptor beta chains from one sample, sequenced in a study of blood T cell repertoires in COVID-19. This table comes from immunoSEQ multiplex PCR, and its TCRdb copy is limited to in-frame clones, with some not included. The repertoire includes around 130,000 clones, roughly 84% of them detected once, and 1.4% sits in the top ten. Sample: peripheral blood. These receptors came from a man aged 55 to 70 with acute or convalescent COVID-19.

The V and J genes are TRBV30 and TRBJ2-2; perhaps TRBD1 as D (6 bases). The CDR3 runs 13 residues. CDR1 is GTSNPN and CDR2 is SVGIG in the germline V gene (reference sequence). Trimming removed 2 bases from V and 9 bases from J, with 13 bases in between. The CDR3 DNA reads TGTGCCTGGAGTTCACAGGGCTTTCGGGAGCTGTTTTTT. Translating gives CAWSSQGFRELFF.

V usage is TRBV19 and J usage is TRBJ2-1; a possible D gene is TRBD1 (6 bases). Germline loops: CDR1 LNHDA, CDR2 SQIVND (reference sequence). The CDR3 is made up of 14 amino acids. The V end was cut by 6 bases, the J end by 0 bases, with 9 bases between. CDR3 coding DNA: TGTGCCAGTAGGTGGGACATCTCCTACAATGAGCAGTTCTTC. Protein product: CASRWDISYNEQFF.

The genes are TRBV10-3 and TRBJ2-7, with 7 bases aligning to TRBD1. Trimming took 6 bases from V and 3 from J; bases not matched to a gene: 5. The CDR3 is 13 residues long. CDR1 is ENHRY, CDR2 SYGVKD, per germline. CDR3 sequence: CAIRPGQNYEQYF. The CDR3 coding sequence is TGTGCCATCAGACCGGGACAGAACTACGAGCAGTACTTC.

The CDR3 is CASNTQTSVQETQYF. The CDR3 coding sequence is TGTGCCAGCAATACCCAAACTAGCGTCCAAGAGACCCAGTACTTC. The V and J genes are TRBV6-5 and TRBJ2-5; TRBD2 matches 7 bases. Germline V CDR1 and CDR2: MNHEY, SVGAGI. CDR3 length: 15 amino acids. J was trimmed by 1 base and V by 7 bases; bases with no gene match: 9.

The V and J genes are TRBV3-1 (or the pseudogene TRBV3-2) and TRBJ1-5, with TRBD1 identical over 11 bases. Unmatched junction bases numbered 6, after V lost 4 bases and J lost 7 bases. The CDR3 is 15 residues long. Germline assignment: CDR1 LGHDT and CDR2 YNNKEL (reference sequence). The CDR3 region is CASSPGTGGLQPQHF. The CDR3 region has the DNA TGTGCCAGCAGCCCTGGGACAGGGGGTCTGCAGCCCCAGCATTTT.

The V and J genes are TRBV7-9 and TRBJ2-1, with TRBD1 matching 7 bases. The CDR3 extends over 16 amino acids. The ends lost 2 bases at V and 3 bases at J; junction bases unmatched: 7. The germline gives CDR1 SEHNR, CDR2 FQNEAQ (reference sequence). CDR3 nucleotide sequence: TGTGCCAGCAGCTTATTCTGGGACAGTATCTACAATGAGCAGTTCTTC. It yields the protein CASSLFWDSIYNEQFF.

V gene TRBV4-2 combines with J gene TRBJ1-5; 9 positions agree with TRBD1. Losses at the gene ends were 1 base for V and 3 bases for J; bases not matched to a gene: 4. The CDR3 sequence is 16 residues long. Germline CDR1 and CDR2: LGHNA and YNFKEQ. In DNA, the CDR3 is TGTGCCAGCAGCCAAGGTGGGACAGGGTTCAATCAGCCCCAGCATTTT. Translating it yields CASSQGGTGFNQPQHF.

Turning to this clone: Compared with germline, one end of the junction differs, possibly owing to a read error. The gene calls are TRBV6-1 and TRBJ1-5; D is unclear. The CDR3 is made up of 14 amino acids. From germline, CDR1 is MNHNS and CDR2 SASEGT. The CDR3 loop is CASTEQRFNQPQHF. The CDR3 DNA reads as TGTGCCAGCACTGAACAGCGGTTCAATCAGCCCCAGCATTTT.

V is TRBV10-2 and J is TRBJ2-5, with D tentatively TRBD2 (5 bases). The CDR3 is 13 residues long. Germline-derived CDR1 and CDR2 are WSHSY and SAAADI. Trimming removed 7 bases from V and 5 bases from J, with 14 bases in between. Written as DNA, the CDR3 is TGCGCCAGCATTCCGGGGAGTTCGGAGACCCAGTACTTC. Protein product: CASIPGSSETQYF.

V gene TRBV7-9 combines with J gene TRBJ2-3; 7 bases map to TRBD1. V lost 5 bases and J lost 5; bases outside the gene matches: 7. This CDR3 spans 14 amino acids. Germline loops: CDR1 SEHNR, CDR2 FQNEAQ (reference sequence). CDR3 DNA: TGTGCCAGCAGCCATAGACAGGGAATAGATACGCAGTATTTT. Its protein is CASSHRQGIDTQYF.

The rearrangement joins TRBV6-1 to TRBJ1-2; D not certain. The CDR3 runs 13 residues. Per the germline V gene, CDR1 is MNHNS and CDR2 is SASEGT. Trimming cost V 3 bases and J 3 bases, with 8 bases left between them. The CDR3 protein is CASSEAGDYGYTF. CDR3 DNA: TGTGCCAGCAGTGAGGCGGGTGACTATGGCTACACCTTC.

V is TRBV7-7 and J is TRBJ2-1, with D unclear. Germline V gives CDR1 SSHAT, CDR2 FNYEAQ (reference sequence). Trimming left V 5 bases short and J 5 bases short, with 10 bases between. This CDR3 comprises 13 residues. This CDR3 reads CASSHSRNNEQFF. The CDR3 DNA sequence: TGTGCCAGCAGCCACTCGAGGAACAATGAGCAGTTCTTC.

This sequence joins TRBV3-1 (or the pseudogene TRBV3-2) and TRBJ2-7, with 14 bases identical to TRBD2. After removal of 5 bases from V and 5 bases from J, the junction contained 5 bases not matched to a gene. The CDR3 is 15 residues long. Per germline, CDR1 LGHDT and CDR2 YNNKEL (reference sequence). The CDR3 protein is CASSKAGLAGDEQYF. In nucleotides, the CDR3 is TGTGCCAGCAGCAAAGCGGGACTAGCGGGGGACGAGCAGTACTTC.

The V and J genes are TRBV3-1 (or the pseudogene TRBV3-2) and TRBJ2-3; 7 nucleotides match TRBD2. The V gene's germline CDR1 is LGHDT and CDR2 YNNKEL (reference sequence). V trimming: 1 base; J trimming: 1 base; junction bases outside the gene matches: 5. CDR3 length: 16 amino acids. CDR3 bases: TGTGCCAGCAGCCAAGCTAGCCTAGCGGGCACAGATACGCAGTATTTT. Its protein product is CASSQASLAGTDTQYF.

This clone has only one observation. The V gene is TRBV3-1 (or the pseudogene TRBV3-2), the J gene TRBJ2-5; D may be TRBD2 (5 bases). Germline V gives CDR1 LGHDT, CDR2 YNNKEL (reference sequence). The CDR3 is made up of 15 amino acids. V shed 0 bases and J shed 5 bases, with 13 bases lying between them. This CDR3 reads CASSQEFRGLETQYF. As DNA, the CDR3 is TGTGCCAGCAGCCAAGAGTTTCGGGGTTTGGAGACCCAGTACTTC.

In regard to this clone: It may be a read error: a sequence one base away is much more abundant. This chain uses TRBV28 with TRBJ2-3; TRBD1 matches at 10 bases. The CDR3 runs to 15 residues. J gave up 3 bases and V 7 bases, and 7 bases lay outside the gene matches. Germline CDR1 is MDHEN and CDR2 is SYDVKM. This CDR3 reads CASTLDRGLTDTQYF. The CDR3 bases are TGTGCCAGCACCTTAGACAGGGGGCTGACAGATACGCAGTATTTT.

The rearrangement links TRBV6-5 to TRBJ1-2; 7 bases fit TRBD1. Germline V gene data show CDR1 as MNHEY and CDR2 as SVGAGI. This CDR3 comprises 14 residues. The V and J ends lost 4 bases and 4 bases, in that order; junction bases with no gene match: 6. In DNA, the CDR3 is TGTGCCAGCAGTTCCGACAGGGTGGGCTATGGCTACACCTTC. Encoded protein: CASSSDRVGYGYTF.

The chain has TRBV5-1 and TRBJ1-1; D gene uncertain. V was trimmed by 0 bases and J by 5 bases, leaving 17 bases between them. The germline gives CDR1 SGHRS, CDR2 YFSETQ. CDR3 length equals 16 residues. The CDR3 reads CASSLAGREVGTEAFF. The CDR3 DNA reads TGCGCCAGCAGCTTGGCCGGGAGGGAGGTAGGGACTGAAGCTTTCTTT.

The chain employs TRBV5-6 and TRBJ2-7; a possible D gene is TRBD1 (5 bases). CDR1 SGHDT and CDR2 YYEEEE come from the germline V gene. The ends were cut back, 3 bases at V and 4 bases at J, with 5 bases in the middle. This CDR3 comprises 11 residues. CDR3 nucleotides: TGTGCCAGCAGCTCAGGGTACGAGCAGTACTTC. Amino acid sequence: CASSSGYEQYF.

This clone was detected a few times. V usage is TRBV7-9 and J usage is TRBJ1-1, with D uncertain. The CDR3 spans 14 residues. Germline-derived CDR1 and CDR2 are SEHNR and FQNEAQ (reference sequence). V gave up 0 bases and J gave up 11 bases, with 16 bases separating them. CDR3 amino acids: CASSLALGRVDAFF. The CDR3 coding sequence is TGTGCCAGCAGCTTAGCGCTTGGGAGGGTGGATGCTTTCTTT.

The V and J genes are TRBV12-5 and TRBJ1-5; D may be TRBD1 (6 bases). The CDR3 has 14 amino acids. The germline CDR1 and CDR2 sequences are LGHNT and FRNRAP. The V and J ends lost 7 bases and 10 bases respectively, with 20 bases between them. CDR3: CASDTGIPPVPQHF. DNA for the CDR3: TGTGCTAGTGATACAGGGATCCCCCCAGTCCCCCAGCATTTT.

The chain is built from TRBV24-1 and TRBJ2-1; TRBD1 agrees at 7 bases. V gave up 3 bases and J gave up 0 bases; unmatched junction bases: 7. This CDR3 is built from 17 residues. In germline, CDR1 is KGHDR, CDR2 SFDVKD. Written as DNA, the CDR3 is TGTGCCACCAGTGATGGGACAGTCCTAAGCTCCTACAATGAGCAGTTCTTC. Translating gives CATSDGTVLSSYNEQFF.

The gene calls are TRBV24-1 and TRBJ1-3; D remains ambiguous. The ends were cut back, 5 bases at V and 11 bases at J, with 12 bases in the middle. The length of the CDR3 is 12 residues. In germline, CDR1 is KGHDR, CDR2 SFDVKD. Here the CDR3 DNA reads TGTGCCACCAGTGGCCTTCCCCCGGCCATATATTTT. Protein sequence: CATSGLPPAIYF.